The present entry profiles one T cell receptor beta chain with its context. Its antigen remains unidentified. Germline V gene sequence: CDR1 SGHVS, CDR2 FQNEAQ. The CDR3 totals 15 residues. V gave up 3 bases and J gave up 1 base, with 10 bases separating them. The sample is drawn from a study of T-cell memory formation after mild COVID-19. Study-wide points: Mostly located in CM and EM were contracting CD4+ clones, with contracting CD8+ clones located in EMRA.

Each CDR3 protein gets one entry after TCRdb re-called the 5' RACE reads with MiXCR. Among approximately 450,000 distinct CDR3 sequences listed, roughly 20% were seen once. This clonotype originated in an adult woman who had mild COVID-19 (a few samples of this study predate the infection). Cell type and time point are not known. The genes are TRBV7-8 and TRBJ1-5; D is perhaps TRBD1 (6 bases). The sample taken for sequencing was PBMCs or a T cell subset sorted from them (not recorded which). The CDR3 sequence: CASSFSTGSNQPQHF. CDR3 in DNA: TGTGCCAGCAGCTTTAGTACAGGGAGCAATCAGCCCCAGCATTTT.